What follows are 11 T cell receptor beta chains derived from one specimen sequenced in a study of T cell responses to AZD1222 COVID-19 vaccine (dated by TCRdb to about 2021). The time point label here, explained by the study, means: baseline before first vaccination. What the treatment or condition label conveys for this sample: meningococcal conjugate vaccine given as trial control. To prepare the library, the immunoSEQ multiplex PCR assay was applied. TCRdb carries this immuneACCESS record with in-frame sequences only. Its versions omit some clonotypes, under half of them owing to an unresolved V gene in the studies checked, with the rest unexplained. For this sample the table gives about 150,000 clones, of which approximately 89% were detected only once. The ten largest clones add up to approximately 3.1% of the sample. The sample in question was peripheral blood, obtained on day 0 of MenACWY control vaccination. The receptors derive from an adult in good health.

This chain connects TRBV28 to TRBJ2-5; no clear D gene. Trimming took 7 bases from V and 5 from J, leaving 14 bases between them. The CDR3 has 13 residues. CDR1 MDHEN and CDR2 SYDVKM come from the germline V gene. CDR3 DNA sequence: TGTGCCAGCATCCCGCACACCTGGGAGACCCAGTACTTC. This gives the protein CASIPHTWETQYF.

This clone was recorded at least ten times. The chain is built from TRBV4-3 and TRBJ1-6; D unclear. V was trimmed by 1 base and J by 4 bases, leaving 14 bases between them. Germline V lookup: CDR1 LGHNA, CDR2 YSLEER. The CDR3 is made up of 17 amino acids. The CDR3 reads CASSQAYYIDYNSPLHF. In DNA, the CDR3 is TGCGCCAGCAGCCAAGCTTACTATATCGATTATAATTCACCCCTCCACTTT.

The chain couples TRBV20-1 to TRBJ2-5, with D unresolved. The CDR3 contains 11 residues. V gave up 1 base and J gave up 5 bases, with 5 bases separating them. CDR1 is DFQATT, CDR2 SNEGSKA, per germline (reference sequence). The CDR3 DNA sequence: TGCAGTGCTAGAGTACGGGAGACCCAGTACTTC. Protein product: CSARVRETQYF.

The chain carries TRBV7-3 and TRBJ2-2, with a weak D call TRBD2 (6 bases). V was clipped by 1 base and J by 2 bases, with 11 bases between them. The length of the CDR3 is 16 residues. Germline lookup yields CDR1 SGHTA and CDR2 FQGTGA. The CDR3 protein is CASSLNGGYNTGELFF. The CDR3 DNA follows: TGTGCCAGCAGCTTAAATGGAGGGTACAACACCGGGGAGCTGTTTTTT.

J is TRBJ2-5 and V is TRBV15; TRBD1 matches at 12 bases. The V gene end was trimmed by 1 base and the J gene end by 2 bases; junction bases not matched to a gene: 2. The CDR3 is made up of 16 amino acids. CDR1 is LNHNV and CDR2 is YYDKDF in the germline V gene (reference sequence). CDR3: CATSRGDRGRQETQYF. The DNA of the CDR3 is TGTGCCACCAGCAGAGGGGACAGGGGGCGGCAAGAGACCCAGTACTTC.

This clone appeared a single time. The chain combines TRBV12-3 or TRBV12-4 with TRBJ1-1; D is uncertain. V was trimmed by 5 bases and J by 11 bases, leaving 15 bases between them. This CDR3 contains 12 residues. The CDR3 loop reads CASSQSPTAAFF. In DNA, the CDR3 is TGTGCCAGCAGTCAGTCCCCAACCGCGGCTTTCTTT.

This clone was observed a few times. The rearrangement uses TRBV4-1 and TRBJ1-2; tentative D call: TRBD1 (5 bases). The CDR3 contains 15 residues. Germline loops: CDR1 MGHRA, CDR2 YSYEKL. V lost 3 bases and J 4 bases, leaving 15 bases between the germline ends. For the CDR3, the DNA is TGCGCCAGCAGCCAGGCGAACCAGGGTCTCTATGGCTACACCTTC. Encoded protein: CASSQANQGLYGYTF.

Only one count was recorded for this clone. The chain combines TRBV7-2 with TRBJ1-3; 7 nucleotides line up with TRBD1. V shed 5 bases, J shed 2 bases, and the junction held 6 bases outside the gene matches. The germline gives CDR1 SGHTA, CDR2 FQGNSA. The CDR3 has 15 amino acids. CDR3 in amino acids: CASSPMGQTGNTIYF. CDR3 coding DNA: TGTGCCAGCAGCCCCATGGGACAGACTGGAAACACCATATATTTT.

V and J are TRBV29-1 and TRBJ1-5; D might be TRBD1 (5 bases). Germline V gene lookup returns CDR1 SQVTM and CDR2 ANQGSEA. V lost 6 bases and J 0 bases, leaving 9 bases between the germline ends. The CDR3 length is 13 residues. CDR3 sequence reads: CSVSGTSNQPQHF. The CDR3, as DNA: TGCAGCGTATCAGGGACTAGCAATCAGCCCCAGCATTTT.

The gene calls are TRBV2 and TRBJ1-2, with D hard to call. Germline V gives CDR1 SNHLY, CDR2 FYNNEI. V was clipped by 5 bases and J by 4 bases, with 11 bases between them. CDR3 size: 13 residues. As DNA, the CDR3 is TGTGCCAGCAGTACCGGGCCACGCTATGGCTACACCTTC. It encodes CASSTGPRYGYTF. The full variable domain, with the rest looked up from reference TRBV2 and TRBJ1-2, is EPEVTQTPSHQVTQMGQEVILRCVPISNHLYFYWYRQILGQKVEFLVSFYNNEISEKSEIFDDQFSVERPDGSNFTLKIRSTKLEDSAMYFCASSTGPRYGYTFGSGTRLTVV.

V usage is TRBV7-9 and J usage is TRBJ2-1, with 8 bases lining up with TRBD2. The CDR3 is 13 amino acids. Germline values: CDR1 SEHNR, CDR2 FQNEAQ (reference sequence). Trimming cost V 5 bases and J 10 bases; bases outside gene matches: 7. The CDR3 sequence is CASSLVGGDEQFF. The DNA of the CDR3 is TGTGCCAGCAGCCTAGTCGGGGGGGACGAGCAGTTCTTC.